The TCR beta chain described here comes from a study of shared clonotypes between healthy human individuals. The data were produced by immunoSEQ multiplex PCR, yet TCRdb's version contains in-frame clones alone and is incomplete. Found here are about 2 million clones, 90% to 95% of them singletons; the top ten hold 0.13%. CDR3 size: 15 residues. The ends were cut back, 1 base at V and 0 bases at J, with 8 bases in the middle. Per germline, CDR1 SGHRS and CDR2 YFSETQ. In regard to this clone: Other nucleotide sequences from this sample produce the same CDR3.

The rearrangement links TRBV5-1 to TRBJ2-1; the D is unclear. Sequenced: naive CD4+ T cells sorted from blood. The subset here: CD45RA+ positively selected. The TCR originated in a man between 18 and 29 years old in good health. CDR3 region: CASSLRVTSYNEQFF. DNA for the CDR3: TGCGCCAGCAGCTTGAGGGTCACCTCCTACAATGAGCAGTTCTTC.